This TCR beta chain is from a study of OX40 agonist ivuxolimab in advanced cancers. Regarding the study as a whole: CD8+ T cells (on average) carried more expanded clones than CD4+ T cells. In the 0.1-3.0 mg/kg groups, partial responders showed among the lowest expansion. The study observed clonal expansion of CD4+ and CD8+ blood T cells by week 6 at 0.1 to 3.0 mg/kg.

Germline CDR1 and CDR2: LNHDA and SQIVND (reference sequence). This CDR3 contains 13 residues. V lost 7 bases and J lost 4, with 13 bases in between. Generated by immunoSEQ multiplex PCR, the TCRdb table keeps only in-frame clones and is missing some. Here the sample spans 25,000 to 35,000 clones, roughly 80% being singletons. This clone appeared a single time. What it binds is unknown. The sample here was CD4+ or CD8+ T cells sorted from blood, taken in a trial of the OX40 agonist ivuxolimab. This sequence was found in an adult with an advanced solid tumor such as melanoma, head and neck, liver or kidney cancer. The chain combines TRBV19 with TRBJ1-2; D not resolved. The CDR3 reads CASKSQVTYGYTF. The CDR3 bases are TGTGCCAGTAAGTCGCAGGTCACCTATGGCTACACCTTC.